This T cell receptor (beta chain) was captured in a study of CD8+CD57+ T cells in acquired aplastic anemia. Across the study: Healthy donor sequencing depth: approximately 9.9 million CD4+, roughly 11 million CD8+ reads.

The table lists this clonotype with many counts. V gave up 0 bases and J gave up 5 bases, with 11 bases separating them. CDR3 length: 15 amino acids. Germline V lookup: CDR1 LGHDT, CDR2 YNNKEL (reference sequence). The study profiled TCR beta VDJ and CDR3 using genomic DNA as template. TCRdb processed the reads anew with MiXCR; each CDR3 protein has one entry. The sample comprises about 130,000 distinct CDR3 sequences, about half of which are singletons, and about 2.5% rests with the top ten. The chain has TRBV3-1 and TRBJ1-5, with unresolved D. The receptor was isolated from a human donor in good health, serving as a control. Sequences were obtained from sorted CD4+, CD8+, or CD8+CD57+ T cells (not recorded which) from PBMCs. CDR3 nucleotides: TGTGCCAGCAGCCAAGATGTGGACGGCGATCAGCCCCAGCATTTT. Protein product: CASSQDVDGDQPQHF.